This T cell receptor (beta chain) is from a study of naive and memory T cell subsets. Four PCR rounds used nested alpha and beta constant region primers plus the SP2 primer. TCRdb recomputed calls from the 5' RACE reads with MiXCR, one row per CDR3 protein. The sample consists of about 62,000 distinct CDR3 sequences, around 8% of them appearing once. The V end was cut by 5 bases, the J end by 0 bases, with 13 bases between. This CDR3 is 15 amino acids long. Per the germline V gene, CDR1 is SGHDN and CDR2 is FVKESK. This clonotype has a count of ten or more. An oligonucleotide containing a UMI was ligated to the 3' end of TCR cDNA.

The clonotype was recovered from a female donor in good health. This chain joins TRBV14 and TRBJ1-1; D unclear. The CDR3 here is CASSASHLVNTEAFF. CDR3 coding DNA: TGTGCCAGCAGCGCATCACATCTAGTGAACACTGAAGCTTTCTTT.